This TCR beta chain was recovered during a study of PD-1 blockade in classical Hodgkin lymphoma. As for time point: cycle 4 day 1 (C4D1), after 6 weeks of nivolumab. Exposure to brentuximab vedotin varied, and each patient had relapsed following autologous stem cell transplantation. Best overall response was complete response, partial response or progressive disease in these relapsed/refractory classical Hodgkin lymphoma patients. Germline V gene lookup returns CDR1 MDHEN and CDR2 SYDVKM. The CDR3 sequence is 17 residues long. J was trimmed by 4 bases and V by 6 bases; bases with no gene match: 15. Measured with immunoSEQ multiplex PCR; TCRdb has only the in-frame clones, and not every one. This sample has over 60,000 clones, with over 85% found just once.

The sample here was peripheral blood mononuclear cells (PBMCs), taken before the fourth cycle of nivolumab. The source is a human donor with classical Hodgkin lymphoma. The chain carries TRBV28 and TRBJ1-2; TRBD1 matches at 9 bases. DNA of the CDR3: TGTGCCAGCAGCAGTCAACGACAGGGGGTTCTCGGCTATGGCTACACCTTC. It codes for CASSSQRQGVLGYGYTF.